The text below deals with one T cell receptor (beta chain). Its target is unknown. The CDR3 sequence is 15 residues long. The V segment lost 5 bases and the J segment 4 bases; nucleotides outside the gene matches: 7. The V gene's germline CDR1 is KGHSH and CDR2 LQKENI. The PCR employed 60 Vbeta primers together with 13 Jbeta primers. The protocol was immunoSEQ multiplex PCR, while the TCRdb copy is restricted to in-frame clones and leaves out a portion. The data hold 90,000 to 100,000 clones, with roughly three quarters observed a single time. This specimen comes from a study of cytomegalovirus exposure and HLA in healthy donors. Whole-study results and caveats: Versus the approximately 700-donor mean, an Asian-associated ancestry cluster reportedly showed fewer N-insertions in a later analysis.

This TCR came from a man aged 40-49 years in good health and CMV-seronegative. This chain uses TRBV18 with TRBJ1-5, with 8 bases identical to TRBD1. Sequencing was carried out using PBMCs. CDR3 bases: TGTGCCAGCTCATCACAGGGGGTTGGAAATCAGCCCCAGCATTTT. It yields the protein CASSSQGVGNQPQHF.